A selection of T cell receptor beta chains follows, all from one sample in a study of CD8+ T cells in alopecia areata. The protocol was immunoSEQ multiplex PCR, while the TCRdb copy is restricted to in-frame clones and leaves out a portion. The repertoire holds 120,000 to 150,000 clones, around 47% seen once, with 6.5% to 7.5% in the top ten. The specimen was CD4+ T cells sorted from blood. These TCRs come from a human donor with alopecia areata. Each CDR3 is given with its conserved first and last residue. The D gene is left open where the match is weak. Clone size is shown for a subset of rows, as once, few, many or a class of expanded clone.

clone size | D gene | J gene | V gene | CDR3 protein | CDR3 DNA
once | - | TRBJ1-2 | TRBV30 | CAWTMMWGKQDGYTF | TGTGCCTGGACTATGATGTGGGGGAAACAAGATGGCTACACCTTC
- | - | TRBJ1-1 | TRBV2 | CASSVDVPGAFF | TGTGCCAGCAGTGTGGACGTCCCGGGGGCTTTCTTT
many | TRBD2 | TRBJ2-1 | TRBV18 | CASRQWEGPGEQFF | TGTGCCAGCCGGCAGTGGGAGGGCCCAGGTGAGCAGTTCTTC
- | TRBD2 | TRBJ2-1 | TRBV15 | CATSRGTSDNEQFF | TGTGCCACCAGCAGAGGGACTAGCGATAATGAGCAGTTCTTC
- | - | TRBJ2-5 | TRBV14 | CASSFQTAQGTQYF | TGTGCCAGCAGCTTCCAGACCGCGCAAGGGACCCAGTACTTC
few | - | TRBJ2-1 | TRBV7-9 | CASSPTSREEYNEQFF | TGTGCCAGCAGCCCTACGTCCAGGGAAGAGTACAATGAGCAGTTCTTC
few | TRBD1 | TRBJ2-2 | TRBV11-3 | CASSLDQGGTVFTGELFF | TGTGCCAGCAGCTTAGATCAAGGTGGGACAGTATTCACCGGGGAGCTGTTTTTT
- | - | TRBJ1-5 | TRBV5-1 | CASSLESGSSNQPQHF | TGCGCCAGCAGCTTGGAGTCAGGGTCTAGCAATCAGCCCCAGCATTTT
- | - | TRBJ1-1 | TRBV10-3 | CAISEVGGGNTEAFF | TGTGCCATCAGTGAAGTCGGGGGTGGGAACACTGAAGCTTTCTTT
- | - | TRBJ2-5 | TRBV9 | CASSPRPEETQYF | TGTGCCAGCAGCCCGCGTCCCGAGGAGACCCAGTACTTC
- | TRBD2 | TRBJ2-5 | TRBV2 | CASSRTSGLQETQYF | TGTGCCAGCAGTAGGACTAGTGGCCTTCAAGAGACCCAGTACTTC
few | TRBD1 | TRBJ1-5 | TRBV27 | CATRDRALGTQHF | TGTGCCACCAGGGACAGGGCCTTGGGAACCCAGCATTTT
- | TRBD1 | TRBJ2-7 | TRBV29-1 | CSVAQGAGEQYF | TGCAGCGTTGCACAGGGGGCTGGAGAGCAGTACTTC
- | - | TRBJ2-7 | TRBV6-5 | CASSYQGPYEQYF | TGTGCCAGCAGTTACCAGGGCCCCTACGAGCAGTACTTC
few | - | TRBJ2-7 | TRBV30 | CAWEHQLREQYF | TGTGCCTGGGAACATCAACTGAGGGAGCAGTACTTC
- | - | TRBJ1-1 | TRBV29-1 | CSVGGAGVGEAFF | TGCAGCGTTGGCGGAGCAGGGGTGGGTGAAGCTTTCTTT
few | - | TRBJ1-5 | TRBV30 | CAWSQRGGRNQPQHF | TGTGCCTGGAGTCAACGGGGAGGCCGAAATCAGCCCCAGCATTTT
- | - | TRBJ2-1 | TRBV5-1 | CASSPNRHEQFF | TGCGCCAGCAGCCCTAATCGGCATGAGCAGTTCTTC
- | - | TRBJ2-7 | TRBV5-4 | CASSRPSYEQYF | TGTGCCAGCAGCCGCCCGTCCTACGAGCAGTACTTC
- | - | TRBJ1-2 | TRBV7-9 | CASSQHLRGGYTF | TGTGCCAGCAGCCAGCACCTTCGAGGCGGCTACACCTTC
- | - | TRBJ2-2 | TRBV9 | CASSVEGGELFF | TGTGCCAGCAGCGTAGAAGGCGGGGAGCTGTTTTTT
few | - | TRBJ2-1 | TRBV7-2 | CASSLARLLSSYNEQFF | TGTGCCAGCAGCTTAGCGCGGTTGCTGAGCTCCTACAATGAGCAGTTCTTC
- | TRBD2 | TRBJ2-2 | TRBV9 | CASSYGLAQTGELFF | TGTGCCAGCAGCTATGGACTAGCGCAAACCGGGGAGCTGTTTTTT
few | - | TRBJ1-2 | TRBV7-8 | CASSLGLGGAVGGYTF | TGTGCCAGCAGCTTAGGGCTCGGGGGCGCAGTGGGTGGCTACACCTTC
once | - | TRBJ2-3 | TRBV27 | CASSLVQGTDTQYF | TGTGCCAGCAGTTTGGTCCAGGGCACAGATACGCAGTATTTT
few | TRBD2 | TRBJ2-1 | TRBV29-1 | CSVGLAVYNEQFF | TGCAGCGTTGGGCTAGCGGTCTACAATGAGCAGTTCTTC
once | TRBD2 | TRBJ2-5 | TRBV2 | CASRGLAGGPEQETQYF | TGTGCCAGCAGGGGACTAGCGGGAGGGCCCGAGCAAGAGACCCAGTACTTC
few | - | TRBJ2-7 | TRBV28 | CASSLRAGYEQYF | TGTGCCAGCAGTTTAAGGGCTGGGTACGAGCAGTACTTC
- | - | TRBJ2-3 | TRBV5-6 | CASSSEDTQYF | TGTGCCAGCAGCTCAGAAGATACGCAGTATTTT
- | TRBD1 | TRBJ1-1 | TRBV5-1 | CASSLTGQGGTEAFF | TGCGCCAGCAGCTTGACGGGACAGGGTGGCACTGAAGCTTTCTTT
- | - | TRBJ2-3 | TRBV4-1 | CASSQDRVPKAVLDTQYF | TGCGCCAGCAGCCAAGATCGGGTTCCCAAGGCTGTCTTGGATACGCAGTATTTT
few | - | TRBJ2-7 | TRBV27 | CATKTMPGPETSYEQYF | TGTGCCACCAAGACTATGCCGGGACCCGAGACCTCCTACGAGCAGTACTTC
- | - | TRBJ1-2 | TRBV29-1 | CSVPGAGFYGYTF | TGCAGCGTGCCCGGGGCCGGATTCTATGGCTACACCTTC
- | - | TRBJ2-7 | TRBV6-5 | CASSLSGAGLDEQYF | TGTGCCAGCAGTTTGTCAGGGGCCGGGTTGGACGAGCAGTACTTC
- | - | TRBJ2-1 | TRBV6-5 | CASSLADYNEQFF | TGTGCCAGCAGTTTGGCAGACTACAATGAGCAGTTCTTC
few | - | TRBJ2-3 | TRBV7-2 | CASSLAGELTQYF | TGTGCCAGCAGCTTAGCCGGCGAACTTACGCAGTATTTT
- | - | TRBJ2-1 | TRBV19 | CASSFGDFNEQFF | TGTGCCAGTAGCTTTGGGGACTTCAATGAGCAGTTCTTC
- | TRBD2 | TRBJ2-7 | TRBV2 | CARGSGRDEQYF | TGTGCCAGGGGGAGCGGGAGAGACGAGCAGTACTTC
- | - | TRBJ2-1 | TRBV18 | CASSPPGDNEQFF | TGTGCCAGCTCACCACCAGGGGATAATGAGCAGTTCTTC
- | - | TRBJ1-5 | TRBV30 | CAWSVGQTNQPQHF | TGTGCCTGGAGTGTTGGACAGACAAATCAGCCCCAGCATTTT
- | TRBD2 | TRBJ2-7 | TRBV4-1 | CASSQVSGTISEQYF | TGCGCCAGCAGCCAAGTTTCGGGGACTATCTCCGAGCAGTACTTC
- | - | TRBJ2-7 | TRBV15 | CATSRDRYEQYF | TGTGCCACCAGCAGAGATAGGTACGAGCAGTACTTC
- | - | TRBJ2-4 | TRBV7-9 | CASTEVDIAKNIQYF | TGTGCCAGCACCGAAGTGGATATAGCCAAAAACATTCAGTACTTC
- | - | TRBJ2-5 | TRBV7-8 | CASSLVAVQETQYF | TGTGCCAGCAGCTTAGTAGCGGTCCAAGAGACCCAGTACTTC
- | TRBD2 | TRBJ2-7 | TRBV5-4 | CASSLYPIRALADYEQYF | TGTGCCAGCAGCTTGTATCCAATTCGCGCGCTAGCGGATTACGAGCAGTACTTC
- | - | TRBJ2-1 | TRBV29-1 | CSGTLGLGEQFF | TGCAGCGGGACCCTCGGCCTTGGGGAGCAGTTCTTC
- | TRBD1 | TRBJ2-6 | TRBV27 | CASSSGQGPGANVLTF | TGTGCCAGCAGTTCAGGACAGGGTCCTGGGGCCAACGTCCTGACTTTC
once | TRBD2 | TRBJ2-1 | TRBV28 | CASSLIAGGPLGEQFF | TGTGCCAGCAGTTTAATAGCGGGAGGCCCGCTTGGTGAGCAGTTCTTC
few | TRBD1 | TRBJ2-5 | TRBV2 | CASSKAGGQETQYF | TGTGCCAGCAGTAAAGCAGGGGGACAAGAGACCCAGTACTTC